This TCR beta chain originates from a study of T cells after yellow fever vaccination. General study findings and limits: In post-booster samples, most primary-vaccination clones reappeared (about 97% CD4, approximately 91% CD8).

This clonotype has a count of ten or more. Its antigen is undetermined. The V and J ends lost 2 bases and 3 bases respectively, with 11 bases between them. The CDR3 contains 14 residues. The 5'RACE template-switching step produced TCR cDNA and added a universal primer site and UMIs. TCRdb independently ran MiXCR on the 5' RACE reads; one entry per CDR3 protein. The sample gives tens of thousands of distinct CDR3 sequences, less than 5.5% of which show up once; roughly two fifths is in the top ten. The source was CD8+ T cells sorted from PBMCs, collected 10 days after the yellow fever booster vaccination. This TCR was sampled from a man aged 30 to 39 who received the YFV17D yellow fever vaccine. The chain is built from TRBV12-3 or TRBV12-4 and TRBJ2-7; D uncertain. The CDR3 region has the DNA TGTGCCAGCAGTTTAATCTCAGGTCTCTACGAGCAGTACTTC. Translating gives CASSLISGLYEQYF.